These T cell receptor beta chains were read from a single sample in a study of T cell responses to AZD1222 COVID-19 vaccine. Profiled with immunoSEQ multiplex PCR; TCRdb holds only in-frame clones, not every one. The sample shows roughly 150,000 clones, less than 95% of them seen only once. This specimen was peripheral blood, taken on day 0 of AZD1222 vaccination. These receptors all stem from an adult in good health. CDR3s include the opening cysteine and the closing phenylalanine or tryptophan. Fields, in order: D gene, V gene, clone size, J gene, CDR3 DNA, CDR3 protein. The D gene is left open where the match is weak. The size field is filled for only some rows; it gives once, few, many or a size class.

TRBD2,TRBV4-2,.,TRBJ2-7,TGTGCCATTCAACCGGGACTAGCGGGCTTTTTCACCTACGAGCAGTACTTC,CAIQPGLAGFFTYEQYF
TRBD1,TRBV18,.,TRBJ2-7,TGTGCCAGCTCACCAACTACAGGGGGCGAGCAGTACTTC,CASSPTTGGEQYF
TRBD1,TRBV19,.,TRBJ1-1,TGTGCCAGTATCTCGGACAGGGTGAACACTGAAGCTTTCTTT,CASISDRVNTEAFF
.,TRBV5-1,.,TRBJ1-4,TGCGCCAGCAGCTTGAATAGGGTCGATGAAAAACTGTTTTTT,CASSLNRVDEKLFF
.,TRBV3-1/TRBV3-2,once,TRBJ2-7,TGTGCCAGCAGCCAAGGAAGATCCTACGAGCAGTACTTC,CASSQGRSYEQYF
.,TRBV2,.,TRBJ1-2,TGTGCCAGCGAAGTAGGGAAGGGGGGCTACACCTTC,CASEVGKGGYTF
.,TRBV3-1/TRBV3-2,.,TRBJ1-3,TGTGCCAGCAGCCGTGGCAGCCGAAACACCATATATTTT,CASSRGSRNTIYF
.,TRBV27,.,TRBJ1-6,TGTGCCAGCTTTGGGGGGGGAGGTAATTCACCCCTCCACTTT,CASFGGGGNSPLHF
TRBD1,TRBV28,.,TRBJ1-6,TGTGCCAGCAGTTTAGTGGGACAGGGGGATTCACCCCTCCACTTT,CASSLVGQGDSPLHF
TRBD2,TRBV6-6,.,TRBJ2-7,TGTGCCAGCAGTTACCGGCGGGAGGAGAACGAGCAGTACTTC,CASSYRREENEQYF
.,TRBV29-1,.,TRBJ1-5,TGCAGCGTTGGGAGCAATAGCAATCAGCCCCAGCATTTT,CSVGSNSNQPQHF
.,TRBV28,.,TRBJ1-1,TGTGCCAGCAGTTTATGGATGAACACTGAAGCTTTCTTT,CASSLWMNTEAFF
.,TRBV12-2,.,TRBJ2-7,TGTGCAAGTCGCTTACCGGCAGGGGAATTGTGCGAGCAGTACTTC,CASRLPAGELCEQYF
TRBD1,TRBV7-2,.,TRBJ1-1,TGTGCCAGCAGCTTGCCGGGACAGGGGCGAGGGGGCAACACTGAAGCTTTCTTT,CASSLPGQGRGGNTEAFF
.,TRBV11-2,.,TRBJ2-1,TGTGCCAGCAGCTTAGGGGGGGCTGTTAATGAGCAGTTCTTC,CASSLGGAVNEQFF
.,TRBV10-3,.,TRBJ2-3,TGTGCCATCAGTGAGGTTGGGGGGAACACAGATACGCAGTATTTT,CAISEVGGNTDTQYF
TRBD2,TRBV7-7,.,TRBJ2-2,TGTGCTAGCAGCCCGCGGGGACTAGCGAACACCGGGGAGCTGTTTTTT,CASSPRGLANTGELFF
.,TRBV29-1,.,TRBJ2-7,TGCAGCGTTGTAAGGGAAGGAGCCGAGCAGTACTTC,CSVVREGAEQYF
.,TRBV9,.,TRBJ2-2,TGTGCCAGCAGCGCAGGCTGGGGGCCCACCGGGGAGCTGTTTTTT,CASSAGWGPTGELFF